This TCR beta chain was recorded in a study of shared clonotypes between healthy human individuals. The length of the CDR3 is 15 residues. Germline CDR1 MNHEY, CDR2 SVGAGI. Trimming took off 10 bases at V and 1 base at J, with 19 bases between the two ends. Assay: immunoSEQ multiplex PCR; the TCRdb copy retains only in-frame clones and omits some. The table lists a few million clones, 85% to 95% of them singletons. The sample was naive CD4+ T cells from PBMCs. This sample's subset: CD45RA+ positively selected. This receptor was identified in a young man in good health. Some clones in this sample may be carry-over from other donors' samples. V usage is TRBV6-5 and J usage is TRBJ1-1, with D uncertain. CDR3 in DNA: TGTGCCACCCTAAGTAGGCGGGGAGGGAACACTGAAGCTTTCTTT. Translating gives CATLSRRGGNTEAFF.